This is a list of T cell receptor beta chains from one sample in a study of response to subunit inactivated influenza vaccine. TCRdb re-called the RT-PCR reads through MiXCR, storing one row per CDR3 protein. Among 400,000 to 550,000 distinct CDR3 sequences listed, roughly 23% were seen once. Sequenced material: CD4+ T cells sorted from PBMCs, taken around 5 days after vaccination. These receptors originate from a man aged 45 to 65 who received an inactivated influenza vaccine. CDR3s include the opening cysteine and the closing phenylalanine or tryptophan. The D gene is left open where the match is weak. Only part of the rows carry a size: once, few, many, or a class if the clone is expanded.

V	D	J	size	length	DNA	CDR3
TRBV29-1	TRBD1	TRBJ1-1	-	14	TGCAGCGCCCCCGGACAGGGTGGGAACACTGAAGCTTTCTTT	CSAPGQGGNTEAFF
TRBV10-3	-	TRBJ2-5	-	13	TGTGCCATCAGTGAGTCGGGTCCGGAGACCCAGTACTTC	CAISESGPETQYF
TRBV4-3	-	TRBJ2-3	-	17	TGCGCCAGCTGCCAAGATTTGCGGGGGACAGTCACAGATACGCAGTATTTT	CASCQDLRGTVTDTQYF
TRBV6-2/TRBV6-3	TRBD1	TRBJ2-2	few	13	TGTGCCAGCAGCTCCGGACAGGATGGGGAGCTGTTTTTT	CASSSGQDGELFF
TRBV6-2/TRBV6-3	-	TRBJ1-5	-	13	TGTGCCAGCAGTTACCAAAGCAATCAGCCCCAGCATTTT	CASSYQSNQPQHF
TRBV4-2	TRBD2	TRBJ2-2	-	15	TGTGCCAGCAGGTTACGGGGGGGCGACACCGGGGAGCTGTTTTTT	CASRLRGGDTGELFF
TRBV20-1	TRBD2	TRBJ2-2	-	14	TGCAGCGCGAATAGCGGGGGGAACACCGGGGAGCTGCTTTTT	CSANSGGNTGELLF
TRBV5-1	TRBD2	TRBJ2-1	once	16	TGCGCCAGCAGCTTACGGACTAGTGTTATATACAATGAGCAGTTCTTC	CASSLRTSVIYNEQFF
TRBV20-1	-	TRBJ1-1	few	13	TGCAGTGCTGGGGGTCAAGGGACACGAGAAGCTTTCTTT	CSAGGQGTREAFF
TRBV2	TRBD2	TRBJ2-1	-	15	TGTGCCAGCAGGGGAGCGGGAACCTCCTACAATGAGCAGTTCTTC	CASRGAGTSYNEQFF
TRBV5-1	TRBD1	TRBJ2-5	few	14	TGCGCCAGCAGCTTGGACAGGGGGTGGGAGACCCAGTACTTC	CASSLDRGWETQYF
TRBV12-3/TRBV12-4	TRBD2	TRBJ2-6	few	18	TGTGCCAGCAGTCCCGGGACTAGCGGGGTCTCTGGGGCCAACGTCCTGACTTTC	CASSPGTSGVSGANVLTF
TRBV9	-	TRBJ2-3	-	14	TGTGCCAGCAACCTGGCCGGTTCAGTAGATACGCAGTATTTT	CASNLAGSVDTQYF
TRBV5-1	-	TRBJ2-5	-	17	TGCGCCAGCAGCCTCCCGGATAAGTCCCCTTACCAAGAGACCCAGTACTTC	CASSLPDKSPYQETQYF
TRBV29-1	TRBD1	TRBJ2-5	few	14	TGCAGCACCCGAATTCCGGACAGGGGAGAGACCCAGTACTTC	CSTRIPDRGETQYF
TRBV7-2	TRBD2	TRBJ2-1	many	16	TGTGCCAGCAGCAGGACCGGGACTAGCGGGAGCTATGAGCAGTTCTTC	CASSRTGTSGSYEQFF
TRBV6-2/TRBV6-3	-	TRBJ2-1	few	14	TGTGCCTCCCAGGGGCTCCTCTCCTACAATGAGCAGTTCTTC	CASQGLLSYNEQFF
TRBV6-1	TRBD2	TRBJ2-1	-	16	TGTGCCAGCAGCCGGGGACTAGCGGGAGGGTACAATGAGCAGTTCTTC	CASSRGLAGGYNEQFF
TRBV2	TRBD2	TRBJ2-4	few	13	TGTGCCAGCAGTGGGACTAGCGAGAACCCCCAGTACTTC	CASSGTSENPQYF
TRBV5-5	-	TRBJ2-7	-	13	TGTGCCAGCAGCTTGGTAGCTCCCTACGAGCAGTACTTC	CASSLVAPYEQYF
TRBV4-2	-	TRBJ2-3	-	16	TGTGCCAGCAGCCAAGAATCGCAAGGCCTCACAGATACGCAGTATTTT	CASSQESQGLTDTQYF
TRBV12-3/TRBV12-4	-	TRBJ1-1	many	13	TGTGCCAGCAGTTTTCGGAGGGGGACTGAAGCTTTCTTT	CASSFRRGTEAFF
TRBV20-1	-	TRBJ2-3	-	15	TGCAGTGCAGAACCTAGCGAAACTAGCACAGATACGCAGTATTTT	CSAEPSETSTDTQYF
TRBV5-1	-	TRBJ1-4	-	16	TGCGCCAGCAGCTGGTCCACAAGCGGAACTAATGAAAAACTGTTTTTT	CASSWSTSGTNEKLFF
TRBV12-3/TRBV12-4	-	TRBJ1-4	few	13	TGTGCCAGCAGTTTACGGGATTGGGGAAAACTGTTTTTT	CASSLRDWGKLFF
TRBV5-1	TRBD2	TRBJ2-2	few	17	TGCGCCAGCAGCCTCTACTGGACTAGCGGGAACACCGGGGAGCTGTTTTTT	CASSLYWTSGNTGELFF
TRBV5-1	-	TRBJ2-7	-	15	TGCGCCAGCAGCTTGGGAGACAGTTCCTCCTACGAGCAGTACTTC	CASSLGDSSSYEQYF
TRBV5-1	-	TRBJ2-3	-	15	TGCGCCAGCAGTAACGAACCACAAGGACAAGGTACGCAGTATTTT	CASSNEPQGQGTQYF
TRBV7-9	-	TRBJ2-7	-	14	TGTGCCAGCAGCTTAAGAGAAGGGGACTACGAGCAGTACTTC	CASSLREGDYEQYF
TRBV10-3	TRBD1	TRBJ1-1	-	13	TGTGCCATCAGTGTTGGGACAGTGAATGAAGCTTTCTTT	CAISVGTVNEAFF
TRBV5-1	-	TRBJ2-5	-	14	TGCGCCAGCAGCCAATTCCGGGGGAAAGAGACCCAGTACTTC	CASSQFRGKETQYF
TRBV7-6	TRBD2	TRBJ2-5	few	16	TGTGCCAGCAGCTTAGCTACTAGCGGGACACAAGAGACCCAGTACTTC	CASSLATSGTQETQYF
TRBV7-8	-	TRBJ1-4	few	13	TGTGCCAGCGTCGGGGGTCGTTCTGAAAAACTGTTTTTT	CASVGGRSEKLFF
TRBV9	TRBD2	TRBJ2-7	-	15	TGTGCCAGCAGCGTAGCTAGCGGGAGGGCCTACGAGCAGTACTTC	CASSVASGRAYEQYF
TRBV7-2	-	TRBJ1-1	few	13	TGTGCCAGCAGCCACCAGGACTACACTGAAGCTTTCTTT	CASSHQDYTEAFF
TRBV6-1	TRBD2	TRBJ2-1	-	14	TGTGCCAGCAGGACTAGCGGGAGAAGTAACGAGCAGTTCTTC	CASRTSGRSNEQFF
TRBV20-1	-	TRBJ1-2	-	14	TGCAGTGCTAGAGATCTCGCCGGGGGAGGTGGCTACACCTTC	CSARDLAGGGGYTF
TRBV20-1	TRBD2	TRBJ2-5	-	15	TGCAGTGCTACCTGGACTAGCGGGAGTATGGAGACCCAGTACTTC	CSATWTSGSMETQYF
TRBV3-1	TRBD2	TRBJ2-7	few	13	TGTGCCAGCAGTGAAAGCGGGAACTACGAGCAGTACTTC	CASSESGNYEQYF
TRBV10-3	TRBD2	TRBJ2-7	few	17	TGTGCCATCAGTGACCGACTAGCGGGGGTTGATTTAGGAGAGCAGTACTTC	CAISDRLAGVDLGEQYF
TRBV30	TRBD2	TRBJ2-3	-	17	TGTGCCTGGAACCTCCGGACTAGCGGGACCAACACAGATACGCAGTATTTT	CAWNLRTSGTNTDTQYF
TRBV6-4	-	TRBJ2-3	few	12	TGTGCCAGCAGTGACGATCGGGATACGCAGTATTTT	CASSDDRDTQYF
TRBV7-2	-	TRBJ2-3	-	14	TGTGCCAGCAGCTCCAGCCCACACACAGATACGCAGTATTTT	CASSSSPHTDTQYF
TRBV11-2	-	TRBJ2-7	few	16	TGTGCCAGCAGCCATCGACAGCTCGGAGGCTCCTACGAGCAGTACTTC	CASSHRQLGGSYEQYF
TRBV3-1	-	TRBJ2-7	-	15	TGTGCCAGCAGCCTACGGACAGCCAGGGCCTACGAGCAGTACTTC	CASSLRTARAYEQYF